The 16 T cell receptor beta chains presented below share a single source sample, sequenced in a study of shared clonotypes between healthy human individuals. Assay: immunoSEQ multiplex PCR; the TCRdb copy retains only in-frame clones and omits some. The data show approximately 740,000 clones, with around two thirds seen just once and about 1.7% held by the top ten. The sample taken for sequencing was memory CD4+ T cells sorted from blood. Described subset: CD45RA-negative fraction. The origin of the receptors is a woman in her twenties or thirties in good health.

This clone was counted a single time. This chain links TRBV2 with TRBJ1-5; a possible D gene is TRBD1 (6 bases). V shed 3 bases and J shed 4 bases, with 16 bases lying between them. This CDR3 has 16 residues. Germline V lookup: CDR1 SNHLY, CDR2 FYNNEI. CDR3 DNA: TGTGCCAGCAGTGACCCGACAGGCGTTGGGAATCAGCCCCAGCATTTT. Amino acid sequence: CASSDPTGVGNQPQHF.

This clone has only one observation. CDR3 sequence reads: CASSVQGFGVDTQYF. The CDR3, as DNA: TGTGCCAGCAGCGTACAGGGGTTTGGGGTAGATACGCAGTATTTT. The chain uses TRBV9 and TRBJ2-3; tentative D call: TRBD1 (6 bases). Germline V gene lookup returns CDR1 SGDLS and CDR2 YYNGEE. Trimming shortened V by 1 base and J by 5 bases, and 14 bases separated the two germline ends. The CDR3 is 15 amino acids.

The chain uses TRBV2 and TRBJ2-7; TRBD2 agrees at 8 bases. There are 16 residues in the CDR3. Germline CDR1 and CDR2: SNHLY and FYNNEI. V lost 2 bases to trimming and J lost 1 base; unmatched junction nucleotides: 7. The CDR3 DNA is TGTGCCAGCAGTGAATCTGGTAGCGGGAATTCCTACGAGCAGTACTTC. This codes for CASSESGSGNSYEQYF.

The V and J genes are TRBV11-2 and TRBJ2-2; D is possibly TRBD2 (5 bases). Germline values: CDR1 SGHAT, CDR2 FQNNGV. This CDR3 comprises 17 residues. V was shortened by 3 bases and J by 7 bases, with 21 bases between the two germline ends. In nucleotides, the CDR3 is TGTGCCAGCAGCTTTTTCCCCATGACGGAAGGAGGCGGGGAGCTGTTTTTT. Translation gives CASSFFPMTEGGGELFF.

Here the CDR3 reads CASSLGSGNEQFF. The CDR3 DNA is TGTGCCAGCAGCCTCGGGAGCGGCAATGAGCAGTTCTTC. The chain combines TRBV11-3 with TRBJ2-1; possible D gene TRBD2, 6 bases. Looked up from germline, CDR1 is SGHNT and CDR2 is YENEEA. The CDR3 has 13 residues. V gave up 5 bases and J gave up 6 bases, with 11 bases separating them.

The chain links TRBV19 to TRBJ1-5; D unclear. V was trimmed by 3 bases and J by 0 bases, leaving 9 bases between them. The CDR3 sequence is 15 residues long. Germline V CDR1 and CDR2: LNHDA, SQIVND (reference sequence). CDR3: CASSMGGYSNQPQHF. CDR3 coding DNA: TGTGCCAGTAGTATGGGCGGCTATAGCAATCAGCCCCAGCATTTT.

Concerning this clone: The sample carries other DNA sequences with the same CDR3. The chain is built from TRBV7-2 and TRBJ1-1; TRBD1 might be the D (6 bases). Looked up from germline, CDR1 is SGHTA and CDR2 is FQGNSA. The CDR3 has 13 amino acids. The V gene lost 4 bases and the J gene lost 3 bases, with 9 bases spanning the gap. This chain's CDR3 is CASSSQGDTEAFF. In DNA, the CDR3 is TGTGCCAGCAGCTCACAGGGCGACACTGAAGCTTTCTTT.

This chain joins TRBV5-1 and TRBJ2-3, with 10 bases lining up with TRBD2. V was clipped by 4 bases and J by 1 base; unmatched bases: 6. This CDR3 is built from 16 residues. Germline loops: CDR1 SGHRS, CDR2 YFSETQ. The CDR3 is CASSHGLADGTDTQYF. In DNA form, the CDR3 reads TGCGCCAGCAGCCATGGACTAGCGGACGGCACAGATACGCAGTATTTT. Full variable domain (rest looked up from reference TRBV5-1 and TRBJ2-3): KAGVTQTPRYLIKTRGQQVTLSCSPISGHRSVSWYQQTPGQGLQFLFEYFSETQRNKGNFPGRFSGRQFSNSRSEMNVSTLELGDSALYLCASSHGLADGTDTQYFGPGTRLTVL.

As concerns this clone: Other nucleotide sequences from this sample produce the same CDR3. The gene calls are TRBV11-2 and TRBJ2-1; D tentatively reads TRBD1 or TRBD2 (5 bases each). This CDR3 has 13 amino acids. The V end was cut by 5 bases, the J end by 8 bases, with 13 bases between. CDR1 SGHAT and CDR2 FQNNGV come from the germline V gene. The CDR3 here is CASSGGGGDEQFF. The CDR3 DNA reads TGTGCCAGCAGCGGAGGTGGGGGTGATGAGCAGTTCTTC.

The chain couples TRBV28 to TRBJ2-7; a possible D gene is TRBD1 (5 bases). The germline CDR1 and CDR2 sequences are MDHEN and SYDVKM. The V gene lost 6 bases and the J gene lost 3 bases, with 21 bases spanning the gap. The CDR3 loop spans 16 amino acids. The CDR3 bases are TGTGCCAGCAGGCTTCCGAACAGAGAAGGGGTCTACGAGCAGTACTTC. Translation: CASRLPNREGVYEQYF.

The J gene is TRBJ2-3, the V gene TRBV15; 8 bases match TRBD1. CDR3 length: 14 residues. The J segment lost 6 bases and the V segment lost 1 base, leaving 3 bases of the junction unmatched. Germline CDR1 and CDR2: LNHNV and YYDKDF (reference sequence). For the CDR3, the DNA is TGTGCCACCAGCAGAGGACAGGGGAGGGATACGCAGTATTTT. Its translation is CATSRGQGRDTQYF.

V and J are TRBV29-1 and TRBJ1-1; D gene ambiguous. The length of the CDR3 is 13 residues. CDR1 SQVTM and CDR2 ANQGSEA come from the germline V gene. The V end was cut by 1 base, the J end by 6 bases, with 12 bases between. The CDR3 region is CSVEAGPAPEAFF. The CDR3 bases are TGCAGCGTTGAAGCGGGTCCAGCCCCTGAAGCTTTCTTT.

This clone was counted between two and nine times. The CDR3: CASSQEINQPQHF. CDR3 sequence (DNA): TGCGCCAGCAGCCAAGAAATTAATCAGCCCCAGCATTTT. V usage is TRBV4-1 and J usage is TRBJ1-5; no definite D call. With 0 bases removed from V and 4 bases from J, the gap between germline ends came to 4 bases. This CDR3 has 13 residues. Germline V gene sequence: CDR1 MGHRA, CDR2 YSYEKL.

In this sample, this clone turned up a few times. The V and J genes are TRBV7-9 and TRBJ2-7; TRBD2 agrees at 9 bases. This CDR3 spans 16 amino acids. The V gene's germline CDR1 is SEHNR and CDR2 FQNEAQ (reference sequence). V was clipped by 1 base and J by 3 bases; unmatched bases: 7. The CDR3 sequence: CASSLGVSGSSYEQYF. The DNA of the CDR3 is TGTGCCAGCAGCTTAGGTGTTAGCGGGAGTAGCTACGAGCAGTACTTC. The full variable domain, with the rest looked up from reference TRBV7-9 and TRBJ2-7, is DTGVSQNPRHKITKRGQNVTFRCDPISEHNRLYWYRQTLGQGPEFLTYFQNEAQLEKSRLLSDRFSAERPKGSFSTLEIQRTEQGDSAMYLCASSLGVSGSSYEQYFGPGTRLTVT.

The gene calls are TRBV5-1 and TRBJ2-6, with 8 positions matching TRBD1. The V gene end was trimmed by 4 bases and the J gene end by 1 base; junction bases not matched to a gene: 1. Germline V gene lookup returns CDR1 SGHRS and CDR2 YFSETQ. The CDR3 loop spans 15 amino acids. CDR3 nucleotide sequence: TGCGCCAGCAGCAGGACAGGGTCTGGGGCCAACGTCCTGACTTTC. Translation gives CASSRTGSGANVLTF.

The chain uses TRBV6-4 and TRBJ2-5; the match to TRBD2 covers 9 bases. The germline CDR1 and CDR2 sequences are MRHNA and SNTAGT. There are 16 residues in the CDR3. Unmatched junction bases numbered 9, after V lost 2 bases and J lost 5 bases. CDR3 loop: CASSDTSSGRGETQYF. DNA of the CDR3: TGTGCCAGCAGTGACACGAGTAGCGGGAGAGGCGAGACCCAGTACTTC.